This TCR beta chain was recorded in a study of blood T cell repertoires in COVID-19. At the level of the study: Samples came from the United States, Italy and Spain, spanning acute and convalescent COVID-19. The cDNA or gDNA used as material had been derived from T cells, B-cell-depleted T cells, or PBMCs.

Libraries were prepared by immunoSEQ multiplex PCR; TCRdb keeps only in-frame clonotypes and omits some of them. The table has about 160,000 clones, roughly 90% seen once; the top ten hold about 4.8%. The CDR3 sequence is 14 residues long. Germline values: CDR1 MNHEY, CDR2 SVGEGT. Deletions cut 2 bases from V and 4 bases from J, with 12 bases between. Enrolment of Seattle patients took place during active infection, and they were followed longitudinally. This TCR was recovered from a man aged 25 to 45 with COVID-19, enrolled during active disease. The gene calls are TRBV6-2 or TRBV6-3 and TRBJ2-7; a weak D match, TRBD2 (6 bases). Material: peripheral blood. CDR3 coding DNA: TGTGCCAGCAGTTACAGGGACGGAGGGTACGAGCAGTACTTC. The encoded protein is CASSYRDGGYEQYF.